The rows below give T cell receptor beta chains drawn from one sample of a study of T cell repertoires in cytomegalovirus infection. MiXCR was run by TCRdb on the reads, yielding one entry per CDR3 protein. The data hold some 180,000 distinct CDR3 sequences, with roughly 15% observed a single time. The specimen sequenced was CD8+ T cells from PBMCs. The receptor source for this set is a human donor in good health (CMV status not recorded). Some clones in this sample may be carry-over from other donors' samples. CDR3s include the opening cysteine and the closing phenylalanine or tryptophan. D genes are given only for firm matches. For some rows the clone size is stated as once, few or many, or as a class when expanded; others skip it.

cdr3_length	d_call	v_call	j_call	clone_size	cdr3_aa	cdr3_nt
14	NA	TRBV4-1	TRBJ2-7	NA	CASSHTRGDYEQYF	TGCGCCAGCAGCCATACCCGGGGCGACTACGAGCAGTACTTC
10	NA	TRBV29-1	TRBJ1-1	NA	CSVPDTEAFF	TGCAGCGTTCCCGACACTGAAGCTTTCTTT
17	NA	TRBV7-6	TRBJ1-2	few	CASSLDFGHQTDYGYTF	TGTGCCAGCAGCTTAGATTTCGGACACCAGACTGACTATGGCTACACCTTC
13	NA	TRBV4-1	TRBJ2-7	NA	CASSQPGVHEQYF	TGCGCCAGCAGCCAACCGGGAGTCCACGAGCAGTACTTC
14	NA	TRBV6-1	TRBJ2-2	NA	CASSLTRGTGELFF	TGTGCCAGCAGCCTAACGAGGGGCACCGGGGAGCTGTTTTTT
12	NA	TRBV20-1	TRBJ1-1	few	CSARPREVAAFF	TGCAGTGCTAGACCCCGGGAAGTGGCCGCTTTCTTT
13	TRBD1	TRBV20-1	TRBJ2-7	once	CSVLGTELYEQYF	TGCAGTGTTCTCGGGACAGAACTCTACGAGCAGTACTTC
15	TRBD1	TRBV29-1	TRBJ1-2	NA	CSVEVRDRGYYGYTF	TGCAGCGTTGAGGTTCGGGACAGAGGATACTATGGCTACACCTTC
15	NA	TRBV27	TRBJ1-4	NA	CASNAGGRNNEKLFF	TGTGCCAGCAACGCCGGCGGCAGAAATAATGAAAAACTGTTTTTT
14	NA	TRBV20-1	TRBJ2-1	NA	CSAAPGASYNEQFF	TGCAGTGCTGCCCCGGGGGCTTCCTACAATGAGCAGTTCTTC
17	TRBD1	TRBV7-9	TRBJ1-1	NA	CASITEGQGADGSEAFF	TGTGCCAGCATCACCGAGGGACAGGGGGCCGATGGCAGTGAAGCTTTCTTT
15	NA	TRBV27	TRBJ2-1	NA	CASRRTRTLNNEQFF	TGTGCCAGCAGGAGAACGAGAACCCTAAACAATGAGCAGTTCTTC
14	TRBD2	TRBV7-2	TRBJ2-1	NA	CASKNGGTYNEQFF	TGTGCCAGCAAGAACGGGGGGACCTACAATGAGCAGTTCTTC
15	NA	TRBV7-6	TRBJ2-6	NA	CASSGDSSGANVLTF	TGTGCCAGCAGCGGTGACAGCTCTGGGGCCAACGTCCTGACTTTC
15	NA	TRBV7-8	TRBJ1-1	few	CASTGETIMNTEAFF	TGTGCCAGCACCGGGGAGACCATTATGAACACTGAAGCTTTCTTT
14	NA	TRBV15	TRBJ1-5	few	CATSSRGPNQPQHF	TGTGCCACCAGCAGCCGGGGCCCTAATCAGCCCCAGCATTTT
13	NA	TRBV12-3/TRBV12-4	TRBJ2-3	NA	CASTVAVTDTQYF	TGTGCCAGCACCGTAGCGGTCACAGATACGCAGTATTTT
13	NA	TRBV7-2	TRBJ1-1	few	CASSGGGNTEAFF	TGTGCCAGCAGCGGAGGTGGGAACACTGAAGCTTTCTTT
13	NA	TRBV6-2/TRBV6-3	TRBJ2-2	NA	CATGGGGTGELFF	TGTGCCACCGGAGGGGGGGGCACCGGGGAGCTGTTTTTT
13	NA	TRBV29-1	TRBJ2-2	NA	CSVEWKVSGELFF	TGCAGCGTTGAATGGAAAGTGTCCGGGGAGCTGTTTTTT
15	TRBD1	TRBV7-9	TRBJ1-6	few	CASSPLQGVNSPLHF	TGTGCCAGCAGCCCACTACAGGGGGTTAATTCACCCCTCCACTTT
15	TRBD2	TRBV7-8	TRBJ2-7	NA	CASSQSSGSNYEQYF	TGTGCCAGCAGCCAGTCTAGCGGAAGCAACTACGAGCAGTACTTC
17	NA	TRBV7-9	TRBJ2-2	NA	CASSSRGSNLFTGELFF	TGTGCCAGCAGCTCACGTGGATCTAATCTTTTCACCGGGGAGCTGTTTTTT
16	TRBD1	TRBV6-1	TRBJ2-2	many	CASSTPGTGNTGELFF	TGTGCCAGCAGTACGCCCGGGACAGGGAACACCGGGGAGCTGTTTTTT
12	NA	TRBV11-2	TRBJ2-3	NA	CTSSLGADTQYF	TGTACCAGCAGCTTAGGGGCCGATACGCAGTATTTT
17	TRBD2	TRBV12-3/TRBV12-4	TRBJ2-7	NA	CASSLYSGATPGDEQYF	TGTGCCAGCAGTTTGTATAGCGGGGCAACCCCTGGGGACGAGCAGTACTTC
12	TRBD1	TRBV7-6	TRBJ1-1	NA	CASSGRQGEAFF	TGTGCCAGCAGCGGAAGACAGGGCGAAGCTTTCTTT
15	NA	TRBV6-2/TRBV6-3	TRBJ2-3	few	CASSYASIATDTQYF	TGTGCCAGCAGTTACGCCAGTATAGCCACAGATACGCAGTATTTT
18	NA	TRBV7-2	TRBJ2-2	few	CASSFRHRGTGNTGELFF	TGTGCCAGCAGCTTCAGACACCGGGGGACGGGTAACACCGGGGAGCTGTTTTTT
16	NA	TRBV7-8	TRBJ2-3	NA	CASSLSNVQYTDTQYF	TGTGCCAGCAGCTTAAGTAATGTACAGTACACAGATACGCAGTATTTT
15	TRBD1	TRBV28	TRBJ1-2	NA	CASSLLGQKWDGYTF	TGTGCCAGCAGTTTATTGGGACAGAAATGGGATGGCTACACCTTC
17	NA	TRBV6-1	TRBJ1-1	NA	CASRHLGQEDMNTEAFF	TGTGCCAGCAGACACCTAGGGCAGGAAGATATGAACACTGAAGCTTTCTTT
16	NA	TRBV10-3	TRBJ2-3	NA	CAISESRGGSTDTQYF	TGTGCCATCAGTGAGTCGAGAGGGGGTAGCACAGATACGCAGTATTTT
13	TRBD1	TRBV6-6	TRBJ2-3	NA	CASSARTGDTQYF	TGTGCCAGCAGTGCCCGGACAGGGGATACGCAGTATTTT
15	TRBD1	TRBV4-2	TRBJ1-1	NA	CASRDPQGLNTEAFF	TGTGCCAGCAGGGACCCACAGGGGCTGAACACTGAAGCTTTCTTT
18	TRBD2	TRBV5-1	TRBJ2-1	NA	CASSPARIAGGYLNEQFF	TGCGCCAGCAGCCCCGCCCGCATAGCGGGGGGGTACTTGAATGAGCAGTTCTTC
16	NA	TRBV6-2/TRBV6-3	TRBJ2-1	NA	CASSQTRTGPYNEQFF	TGTGCCAGCAGCCAGACCCGTACGGGGCCCTACAATGAGCAGTTCTTC
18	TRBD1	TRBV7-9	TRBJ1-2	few	CASSSTHGTAGPNYGYTF	TGTGCCAGCAGCTCCACCCACGGGACAGCCGGACCCAACTATGGCTACACCTTC
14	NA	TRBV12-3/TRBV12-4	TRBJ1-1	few	CASSSPHRYTEAFF	TGTGCCAGCAGTTCCCCGCACAGATACACTGAAGCTTTCTTT
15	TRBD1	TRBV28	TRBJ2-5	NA	CASSRNRDRKETQYF	TGTGCCAGCAGTCGAAACCGGGACAGGAAAGAGACCCAGTACTTC
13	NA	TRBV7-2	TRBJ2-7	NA	CASSLATWGEQYF	TGTGCCAGCAGCTTAGCCACCTGGGGCGAGCAGTACTTC
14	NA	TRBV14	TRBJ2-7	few	CASSQEGWGDEQYF	TGTGCCAGCAGCCAAGAAGGATGGGGAGACGAGCAGTACTTC
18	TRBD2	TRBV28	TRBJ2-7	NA	CASSAGGPGTSGPYEQYF	TGTGCCAGCAGCGCAGGGGGCCCCGGGACTAGCGGCCCCTACGAGCAGTACTTC